The clone carrying this T cell receptor (beta chain) was observed a few times. Its antigen is unidentified. The data originate from a study of identical twins. The V segment lost 0 bases and the J segment 7 bases; nucleotides outside the gene matches: 17. Germline V lookup: CDR1 LGHNA, CDR2 YNFKEQ. This CDR3 contains 19 residues. Study observations and caveats: Models, which agreed with sharing between unrelated individuals, nonetheless underestimated the out-of-frame TCR alpha sharing seen in monozygotic twins.

A universal primer site came from template switching; cDNA carried unique molecular identifiers. TCRdb redid the calling of the 5' RACE reads with MiXCR, one entry per CDR3 protein. The table includes hundreds of thousands of distinct CDR3 sequences, more than 9% detected once. These data were also reused for a study on yellow fever vaccine responses in identical twins.

The V call is TRBV4-2, the J call TRBJ2-2; 7 positions agree with TRBD2. This TCR was recovered from a woman aged 18-35 years in good health. The sequenced sample consisted of PBMCs. CDR3 amino acids: CASSQDVDSGYTRGGELFF. In nucleotides, the CDR3 is TGTGCCAGCAGCCAAGATGTGGATAGCGGGTACACTCGGGGCGGGGAGCTGTTTTTT.